Presented here are 29 T cell receptor beta chains from one specimen sequenced in a study of neurological immune-mediated disorders. MiXCR, run by TCRdb on the 5' RACE reads, gives a single entry per CDR3 protein. The sample comprises more than 50,000 distinct CDR3 sequences, roughly 3.9% of which are singletons, and 1.3% rests with the top ten. Sequencing input: PBMCs. Receptor source: a man aged 25 to 45 with multiple sclerosis.

This clonotype was counted many times. The chain recombines TRBV2 with TRBJ1-1, with D uncertain. V gave up 6 bases and J gave up 2 bases, with 13 bases separating them. This CDR3 contains 14 residues. Germline V gene lookup returns CDR1 SNHLY and CDR2 FYNNEI. In nucleotides, the CDR3 is TGTGCCAGCAGCGCTGCGCCGGGAAACACTGAAGCTTTCTTT. Translated, it gives CASSAAPGNTEAFF.

This clonotype was counted many times. The V gene is TRBV6-2 or TRBV6-3, the J gene TRBJ1-5; possibly TRBD1 for D (6 bases). Germline V gene data show CDR1 as MNHEY and CDR2 as SVGEGT. Deletions cut 5 bases from V and 0 bases from J, with 17 bases between. The CDR3 consists of 17 residues. For the CDR3, the DNA is TGTGCCAGCAGTCCAGGACAGTTCTCACATAGCAATCAGCCCCAGCATTTT. This sequence encodes CASSPGQFSHSNQPQHF.

A word on this clonotype: Relative to the germline gene, one junction end is altered; a read error may explain this. The genes are TRBV5-1 and TRBJ1-5; D not resolved. In germline, CDR1 is SGHRS, CDR2 YFSETQ. The CDR3 has 14 amino acids. CDR3 sequence reads: CASSDGGSNQPQNF. In DNA, the CDR3 is TGCGCCAGCAGCGACGGAGGGAGCAATCAGCCCCAGAATTTT.

Many counts were recorded for this clonotype. The rearrangement links TRBV7-2 to TRBJ2-1, with 12 nucleotides matching TRBD2. The V gene's germline CDR1 is SGHTA and CDR2 FQGNSA. The CDR3 is 15 amino acids. V dropped 6 bases and J dropped 7; count of bases not matched to a gene: 7. The CDR3 region is CASRGLAGRVNEQFF. The CDR3 DNA reads TGTGCCAGCAGAGGACTAGCGGGGCGAGTTAATGAGCAGTTCTTC.

This clonotype has ten or more counts. The rearrangement links TRBV29-1 to TRBJ2-3; D is possibly TRBD1 (5 bases). V lost 4 bases to trimming and J lost 5 bases, with 7 bases between them. CDR3 length: 11 amino acids. The germline CDR1 and CDR2 sequences are SQVTM and ANQGSEA. The CDR3 DNA reads as TGCAGCGTTGTCCAGGGAGATACGCAGTATTTT. Its translation is CSVVQGDTQYF.

This clonotype was seen at least ten times. The chain joins TRBV5-1 to TRBJ2-7, with TRBD2 as a possible D gene (7 bases). Trimming removed 7 bases from V and 4 bases from J, with 15 bases in between. The germline V gene encodes CDR1 SGHRS and CDR2 YFSETQ. CDR3 length equals 13 residues. The CDR3 sequence is CASGLGGPYEQYF. The CDR3 region has the DNA TGCGCCAGCGGCCTCGGGGGGCCGTACGAGCAGTACTTC.

This clonotype was recorded at least ten times. This chain uses TRBV5-1 with TRBJ2-3; tentative D call: TRBD1 (5 bases). Germline V gene data show CDR1 as SGHRS and CDR2 as YFSETQ. This CDR3 region has 14 residues. Deletions cut 4 bases from V and 0 bases from J, with 9 bases between. DNA of the CDR3: TGCGCCAGCAGCCTTGACAGAAGCACAGATACGCAGTATTTT. As protein: CASSLDRSTDTQYF.

This clonotype was seen many times. The J gene is TRBJ2-7, the V gene TRBV20-1; D is tentatively TRBD1 or TRBD2 (6 bases each). The germline V gene has CDR1 DFQATT and CDR2 SNEGSKA (reference sequence). The CDR3 extends over 14 amino acids. Trimming cost V 3 bases and J 2 bases, with 14 bases left between them. The CDR3 bases are TGCAGTGCTAGTCGCCCGGGGGACACCTACGAGCAGTACTTC. It encodes CSASRPGDTYEQYF.

The rearrangement uses TRBV20-1 and TRBJ2-3, with TRBD2 matching 8 bases. Germline V gene sequence: CDR1 DFQATT, CDR2 SNEGSKA (reference sequence). The trim removed 1 base at V and 0 bases at J, leaving 9 bases unmatched. This CDR3 has 17 amino acids. CDR3 region: CSARGGSAGGSTDTQYF. The CDR3 nucleotides are TGCAGTGCTAGAGGAGGCTCGGCGGGGGGTAGCACAGATACGCAGTATTTT.

This clonotype was seen at least ten times. The chain links TRBV9 to TRBJ2-3; TRBD1 aligns across 11 bases. Trimming took 3 bases from V and 5 from J; bases not matched to a gene: 5. The length of the CDR3 is 15 residues. Germline CDR1 SGDLS, CDR2 YYNGEE. The CDR3 region has the DNA TGTGCCAGCAGCGAGAGGACAGGGGGCTTAGATACGCAGTATTTT. Residues: CASSERTGGLDTQYF.

This clonotype was counted ten times or more. The J gene is TRBJ1-2, the V gene TRBV20-1; D gene unclear. This CDR3 has 14 amino acids. V lost 0 bases, J lost 6 bases, and 14 bases lay in between. Germline V CDR1 and CDR2: DFQATT, SNEGSKA (reference sequence). CDR3 DNA sequence: TGCAGTGCTAGAGAGGTCGGCGGCGCACATGGCTACACCTTC. Translation gives CSAREVGGAHGYTF.

This clonotype was recorded many times. The chain employs TRBV20-1 and TRBJ1-1; the D gene is possibly TRBD1 (5 bases). The CDR3 length is 14 residues. Germline V lookup: CDR1 DFQATT, CDR2 SNEGSKA (reference sequence). The CDR3 DNA is TGCACTCCCAGCAGAGGGGAAGGGGTCACTGAAGCTTTCTTT. Protein sequence: CTPSRGEGVTEAFF.

At least ten counts were recorded for this clonotype. The chain carries TRBV5-6 and TRBJ2-7; unclear D gene. Germline V gives CDR1 SGHDT, CDR2 YYEEEE. Trimming left V 6 bases short and J 1 base short, with 14 bases between. The CDR3 loop spans 14 amino acids. CDR3 DNA sequence: TGTGCCAGCAATTTTCAAGGCCGATCCTACGAGCAGTACTTC. The encoded protein is CASNFQGRSYEQYF.

This clonotype occurred many times. Here the CDR3 reads CATSRGQGRGETQYF. Written as DNA, the CDR3 is TGTGCCACCAGCAGAGGACAGGGCCGGGGAGAGACCCAGTACTTC. V is TRBV15 and J is TRBJ2-5, with TRBD1 identical over 7 bases. CDR3 size: 15 residues. Germline loops: CDR1 LNHNV, CDR2 YYDKDF (reference sequence). J lost 4 bases, V lost 1 base, and 6 bases had no gene match.

This clonotype showed up many times. The rearrangement links TRBV20-1 to TRBJ1-1, with D hard to call. Trimming removed 0 bases at V and 1 base at J, with 9 bases between. Per the germline V gene, CDR1 is DFQATT and CDR2 is SNEGSKA (reference sequence). The CDR3 is 14 residues long. The DNA of the CDR3 is TGCAGTGCTAGAGATAGGCTTAGGAACACTGAAGCTTTCTTT. Translation: CSARDRLRNTEAFF.

There are many counts of this clonotype. V and J are TRBV5-6 and TRBJ1-2, with TRBD1 identical over 7 bases. V dropped 4 bases and J dropped 4; count of bases not matched to a gene: 10. Per the germline V gene, CDR1 is SGHDT and CDR2 is YYEEEE. This CDR3 comprises 15 residues. CDR3 protein: CASSPTKTGSYGYTF. CDR3 in DNA: TGTGCCAGCAGCCCAACCAAGACAGGGAGCTATGGCTACACCTTC.

This clonotype has ten or more counts. The V gene is TRBV9, the J gene TRBJ2-1; D possibly corresponds to TRBD1 (5 bases). Germline V gene data show CDR1 as SGDLS and CDR2 as YYNGEE. With 0 bases removed from V and 8 bases from J, the gap between germline ends came to 9 bases. There are 13 residues in the CDR3. The CDR3, as DNA: TGTGCCAGCAGCGTAGCTTGGGGCGATGAGCAGTTCTTC. Its translation: CASSVAWGDEQFF.

This clonotype has a single count. Written as DNA, the CDR3 is TGTGCCAGCAGCATATGGGGCGGGGAGCTGTTTTTT. As protein: CASSIWGGELFF. The J gene is TRBJ2-2, the V gene TRBV9, with D unclear. Trimming removed 4 bases at V and 7 bases at J, with 8 bases between. The CDR3 sequence is 12 residues long. CDR1 and CDR2 (germline): SGDLS, YYNGEE. The variable domain in full, completed from reference TRBV9 and TRBJ2-2, reads DSGVTQTPKHLITATGQRVTLRCSPRSGDLSVYWYQQSLDQGLQFLIQYYNGEERAKGNILERFSAQQFPDLHSELNLSSLELGDSALYFCASSIWGGELFFGEGSRLTVL.

Many counts were recorded for this clonotype. The chain joins TRBV10-3 to TRBJ2-1; the D call may be TRBD1 or TRBD2 (5 bases each). Looked up from germline, CDR1 is ENHRY and CDR2 is SYGVKD. This CDR3 is 17 amino acids long. Trimming left V 4 bases short and J 6 bases short, with 22 bases between. CDR3 sequence: CAISGKGMRGISNEQFF. CDR3 DNA: TGTGCCATCAGTGGCAAGGGGATGAGGGGTATTTCCAATGAGCAGTTCTTC.

This clonotype occurred many times. The chain has TRBV19 and TRBJ2-1; 12 bases are a match to TRBD2. V lost 7 bases, J lost 5 bases, and 3 bases stayed unmatched. This CDR3 spans 14 amino acids. CDR1 and CDR2 from the germline V gene are LNHDA and SQIVND (reference sequence). The CDR3 coding sequence is TGTGCCAGTATGAGGACTAGCGGGGACAATGAGCAGTTCTTC. This sequence encodes CASMRTSGDNEQFF. Based on the CDR3 plus reference TRBV19 and TRBJ2-1, the full variable domain is DGGITQSPKYLFRKEGQNVTLSCEQNLNHDAMYWYRQDPGQGLRLIYYSQIVNDFQKGDIAEGYSVSREKKESFPLTVTSAQKNPTAFYLCASMRTSGDNEQFFGPGTRLTVL.

In its sample, this clonotype was seen many times. V gene TRBV29-1 combines with J gene TRBJ2-5; no firm D call. The germline gives CDR1 SQVTM, CDR2 ANQGSEA. CDR3 length equals 13 residues. With 8 bases removed from V and 4 bases from J, the gap between germline ends came to 17 bases. The CDR3, as DNA: TGCAGCCCCATGGTGAAGTTTGGAGAGACCCAGTACTTC. This codes for CSPMVKFGETQYF.

This clonotype appeared a few times. The chain joins TRBV20-1 to TRBJ2-2; D perhaps matches TRBD2 (6 bases). Germline V gene data show CDR1 as DFQATT and CDR2 as SNEGSKA (reference sequence). The ends were cut back, 6 bases at V and 8 bases at J, with 10 bases in the middle. The CDR3 loop spans 11 amino acids. The CDR3 DNA reads TGCAGTGCCCTGGGGGGAGGGGAGCTGTTTTTT. It specifies CSALGGGELFF.

J is TRBJ1-5 and V is TRBV4-3; D gene ambiguous. The CDR3 consists of 15 residues. V was shortened by 0 bases and J by 10 bases, with 16 bases between the two germline ends. Germline-derived CDR1 and CDR2 are LGHNA and YSLEER. The CDR3 sequence: CASSQDPHLKSPQHF. The DNA for the CDR3 is TGCGCCAGCAGCCAAGATCCCCACCTGAAATCACCCCAGCATTTT.

This clonotype showed up many times. This sequence joins TRBV5-1 and TRBJ2-5; 12 nucleotides agree with TRBD2. The V segment lost 7 bases and the J segment 7 bases; nucleotides outside the gene matches: 5. The germline V gene has CDR1 SGHRS and CDR2 YFSETQ. This CDR3 has 13 amino acids. The CDR3 sequence is CASASGGDGTQYF. In DNA, the CDR3 is TGCGCCAGCGCTAGCGGGGGGGACGGGACCCAGTACTTC.

This clonotype showed up many times. The CDR3 nucleotides read TGTGCCATCAGTGAGAGGTCCGGATCTAATGAAAAACTGTTTTTT. Its protein product is CAISERSGSNEKLFF. The chain carries TRBV10-3 and TRBJ1-4; D gene uncertain. V lost 2 bases to trimming and J lost 3 bases, with 10 bases between them. CDR1 is ENHRY and CDR2 is SYGVKD in the germline V gene. CDR3 size: 15 residues.

This clonotype was observed at least ten times. The chain is built from TRBV9 and TRBJ2-3; 7 nucleotides agree with TRBD2. The J segment lost 5 bases and the V segment lost 4 bases, leaving 7 bases of the junction unmatched. The CDR3 is 14 residues long. Per germline, CDR1 SGDLS and CDR2 YYNGEE. The CDR3 DNA sequence: TGTGCCAGCAGCACGGGCTGGGGGGGAGATACGCAGTATTTT. It is translated as CASSTGWGGDTQYF.

In its sample, this clonotype was seen many times. The chain has TRBV20-1 and TRBJ2-3; 8 bases fit TRBD2. The CDR3 sequence is 15 residues long. CDR1 DFQATT and CDR2 SNEGSKA come from the germline V gene (reference sequence). V dropped 3 bases and J dropped 3; count of bases not matched to a gene: 8. The CDR3 loop is CSARNVAGHTDTQYF. The CDR3 DNA reads as TGCAGTGCTAGGAACGTAGCGGGGCATACAGATACGCAGTATTTT.

This clonotype was counted many times. In nucleotides, the CDR3 is TGTGCCAGCAGCTCCCTAATTAGGAGCTCCTACGAGCAGTACTTC. It yields the protein CASSSLIRSSYEQYF. This chain connects TRBV7-9 to TRBJ2-7; D unclear. The CDR3 is 15 residues long. V gave up 4 bases and J gave up 0 bases, with 13 bases separating them. Germline lookup yields CDR1 SEHNR and CDR2 FQNEAQ (reference sequence).

This clonotype occurred many times. The chain has TRBV18 and TRBJ2-1; D remains unclear. Germline loops: CDR1 KGHSH, CDR2 LQKENI. Trimming took 2 bases from V and 4 from J, leaving 9 bases between them. The CDR3 has 14 residues. The CDR3 spells CASSPSFSYNEQFF. CDR3 in DNA: TGTGCCAGCTCACCAAGCTTTTCATACAATGAGCAGTTCTTC.